These T cell receptor beta chains were read from a single sample in a study of blood T cell repertoires in COVID-19. The table came from immunoSEQ multiplex PCR; TCRdb's copy has only in-frame clones and leaves some out. There are over 200,000 clones in the sample; over 75% occur only once, and about 1.9% lies in the top ten. Sample: peripheral blood. All receptors come from a man aged 40-49 years with active or convalescent COVID-19. Each CDR3 is given with its conserved first and last residue. The D gene is left open where the match is weak. Where a row states a size, it is once, few, many or the class of an expanded clone; other rows omit it.

j_gene | len | abundance | v_gene | d_gene | CDR3aa | CDR3nt
TRBJ2-7 | 15 | . | TRBV2 | . | CASSETGSLGHEQYF | TGTGCCAGCAGTGAGACCGGGAGCCTTGGGCACGAGCAGTACTTC
TRBJ2-7 | 12 | . | TRBV19 | . | CASNRFSYEQYF | TGTGCCAGTAACAGATTCTCCTACGAGCAGTACTTC
TRBJ2-1 | 14 | few | TRBV24-1 | TRBD2 | CATGSSGGRDEQFF | TGTGCCACCGGGTCAAGCGGGGGGAGGGATGAGCAGTTCTTC
TRBJ1-2 | 15 | . | TRBV11-2 | . | CASSLGYGGNYGYTF | TGTGCCAGCAGCTTAGGGTACGGCGGAAACTATGGCTACACCTTC
TRBJ1-1 | 15 | . | TRBV28 | . | CATTDTRLRLTEAFF | TGTGCCACCACGGATACCAGACTAAGACTCACTGAAGCTTTCTTT
TRBJ2-7 | 13 | . | TRBV7-9 | . | CASSIGGFGEQYF | TGTGCCAGCAGCATTGGGGGGTTTGGCGAGCAGTACTTC
TRBJ1-6 | 15 | . | TRBV28 | . | CASSGENSYNSPLHF | TGTGCCAGCAGTGGGGAGAACTCCTATAATTCACCCCTCCACTTT
TRBJ1-5 | 14 | . | TRBV6-5 | . | CASSYSGSHQPQHF | TGTGCCAGCAGTTACTCGGGCAGCCATCAGCCCCAGCATTTT
TRBJ1-5 | 17 | . | TRBV27 | TRBD1 | CASSSLAGQGARQPQHF | TGTGCCAGCAGTTCGTTAGCGGGACAGGGAGCGCGACAGCCCCAGCATTTT
TRBJ1-6 | 15 | . | TRBV13 | . | CASRFGGRYNSPLHF | TGTGCCAGCAGATTCGGAGGTCGGTATAATTCACCCCTCCACTTT
TRBJ1-1 | 14 | . | TRBV4-2 | . | CASSQGSLNTEAFF | TGTGCCAGCAGCCAAGGTTCATTGAACACTGAAGCTTTCTTT
TRBJ2-1 | 15 | . | TRBV30 | TRBD2 | CAWISQGLPLREQFF | TGTGCCTGGATATCCCAGGGACTACCTTTACGGGAGCAGTTCTTC
TRBJ1-1 | 15 | . | TRBV19 | TRBD1 | CASSIGGGRGPEAFF | TGTGCCAGTAGTATAGGAGGGGGCAGGGGCCCTGAAGCTTTCTTT
TRBJ2-1 | 15 | . | TRBV5-4 | TRBD2 | CASSLSSGSWLEQFF | TGTGCCAGCAGCCTTTCTAGCGGGAGCTGGCTTGAGCAGTTCTTC
TRBJ2-7 | 13 | . | TRBV10-1 | TRBD1 | CASSETRGPEQYF | TGCGCCAGCAGTGAAACTAGGGGGCCCGAGCAGTACTTC
TRBJ1-2 | 16 | . | TRBV19 | TRBD1 | CASTRTGSLRSYGYTF | TGTGCCAGTACCCGGACAGGGAGTTTAAGGAGCTATGGCTACACCTTC
TRBJ2-7 | 14 | . | TRBV6-5 | TRBD2 | CASSRDYIRHEQYF | TGTGCCAGCAGCCGGGACTACATCAGGCACGAGCAGTACTTC
TRBJ2-5 | 13 | . | TRBV27 | . | CASTRTGGETQYF | TGTGCCAGCACTCGGACTGGTGGGGAGACCCAGTACTTC
TRBJ2-2 | 15 | . | TRBV18 | TRBD1 | CASSPGRGRTGELFF | TGTGCCAGCTCACCAGGCAGGGGGAGAACCGGGGAGCTGTTTTTT
TRBJ1-5 | 13 | . | TRBV6-5 | . | CASGGGRGQPQHF | TGTGCCAGCGGGGGGGGGAGAGGTCAGCCCCAGCATTTT
TRBJ2-3 | 14 | . | TRBV7-9 | . | CASSLAGSTDTQYF | TGTGCCAGCAGTCTGGCAGGAAGCACAGATACGCAGTATTTT
TRBJ1-6 | 16 | . | TRBV5-8 | TRBD1 | CASRDRGQLRNSPLHF | TGTGCCAGCCGGGACAGGGGGCAATTAAGGAATTCACCCCTCCACTTT
TRBJ2-1 | 14 | . | TRBV2 | . | CASRNSVAYNEQFF | TGTGCCAGCAGGAACTCCGTGGCCTACAATGAGCAGTTCTTC
TRBJ2-7 | 14 | . | TRBV27 | . | CASSIRGSTYEQYF | TGTGCCAGCAGTATCAGGGGTTCAACCTACGAGCAGTACTTC
TRBJ1-1 | 15 | . | TRBV18 | . | CASSPLDRSNTEAFF | TGTGCCAGCTCACCCTTGGACAGATCTAACACTGAAGCTTTCTTT
TRBJ1-2 | 14 | once | TRBV9 | TRBD1 | CASRSDRAGIGYTF | TGTGCCAGCAGGAGTGACAGGGCAGGGATTGGCTACACCTTC
TRBJ1-1 | 13 | . | TRBV12-3/TRBV12-4 | . | CASTLVSGTEAFF | TGTGCCAGCACCCTCGTCTCCGGCACTGAAGCTTTCTTT
TRBJ2-1 | 19 | . | TRBV4-2 | . | CASSPPYKGGRGSYNEQFF | TGTGCCAGCAGCCCCCCGTACAAGGGGGGGCGGGGCTCCTACAATGAGCAGTTCTTC
TRBJ2-7 | 17 | . | TRBV7-2 | TRBD2 | CASSLRLAGGASYEQYF | TGTGCCAGCAGCCTACGACTAGCGGGGGGGGCCTCCTACGAGCAGTACTTC
TRBJ2-4 | 13 | . | TRBV19 | . | CASRTPGGNIQYF | TGTGCCAGTAGGACCCCGGGGGGCAACATTCAGTACTTC
TRBJ1-6 | 14 | . | TRBV7-8 | TRBD1 | CASSLTGVGSPLHF | TGTGCCAGCAGCCTGACAGGGGTGGGTTCACCCCTCCACTTT